These 32 T cell receptor beta chains were all obtained from the same sample, sequenced in a study of cytomegalovirus exposure and HLA in healthy donors (dated by TCRdb to about 2017). Library construction relied on the immunoSEQ multiplex PCR assay. For the multiplex PCR, a mixture combining 60 forward primers for TCR Vbeta segments and 13 reverse primers for TCR Jbeta segments was used. TCRdb mirrors the immuneACCESS table, restricted to in-frame sequences. Some clones are absent from its copies; in checked studies, under half trace to an unresolved V gene, and the reason for the others is unknown. The sample yields approximately 150,000 clones; roughly 80% were counted once. Over 13% of the sample is taken by the ten largest. Sequencing input: PBMCs. The receptors derive from a woman aged 40 to 50 in good health and CMV-seronegative.

The gene calls are TRBV7-6 and TRBJ2-1; D is possibly TRBD1 (5 bases). The V and J ends lost 5 bases and 6 bases respectively, with 11 bases between them. Germline loops: CDR1 SGHVS, CDR2 FNYEAQ. CDR3 length: 13 residues. The CDR3 DNA follows: TGTGCCAGCAGCAAAGACAGAGGCAATGAGCAGTTCTTC. It codes for CASSKDRGNEQFF.

The genes are TRBV11-3 and TRBJ2-7, with TRBD1 matching 7 bases. J lost 3 bases, V lost 1 base, and 0 bases had no gene match. From germline, CDR1 is SGHNT and CDR2 YENEEA. The CDR3 sequence is 13 residues long. The CDR3 DNA is TGTGCCAGCAGCTTAGGGGACAGCTACGAGCAGTACTTC. Its protein product is CASSLGDSYEQYF.

Note on this clone: At one of its ends the junction is not consistent with the germline gene, which may arise from a read error. V and J are TRBV6-5 and TRBJ2-6, with D perhaps matching TRBD1 (5 bases). The CDR3 is 14 residues long. Germline CDR1 and CDR2: MNHEY and SVGAGI. The CDR3 loop is CASRKLSGANGLTF. CDR3 bases: TGTGCCAGCAGGAAACTCTCTGGGGCCAACGGCCTGACTTTC.

The gene calls are TRBV9 and TRBJ2-7; 7 bases agree with TRBD2. In germline, CDR1 is SGDLS, CDR2 YYNGEE. The CDR3 is 15 residues long. V lost 2 bases, J lost 5 bases, and 10 bases stayed unmatched. In nucleotides, the CDR3 is TGTGCCAGCAGCGTTAGTGGCCTAGCGGCCCACGAGCAGTACTTC. It is translated as CASSVSGLAAHEQYF. Using reference TRBV9 and TRBJ2-7 for the parts outside the CDR3, the full variable domain is DSGVTQTPKHLITATGQRVTLRCSPRSGDLSVYWYQQSLDQGLQFLIQYYNGEERAKGNILERFSAQQFPDLHSELNLSSLELGDSALYFCASSVSGLAAHEQYFGPGTRLTVT.

The V and J genes are TRBV29-1 and TRBJ2-5, with 9 bases matching TRBD1. V lost 3 bases and J lost 5; bases outside the gene matches: 7. CDR1 SQVTM and CDR2 ANQGSEA come from the germline V gene. This CDR3 contains 14 residues. The CDR3 protein is CSVEVGTGLETQYF. CDR3 DNA sequence: TGCAGCGTTGAGGTGGGGACAGGGTTGGAGACCCAGTACTTC.

Concerning this clone: A read error may account for a junction end that differs from germline. The rearrangement links TRBV7-9 to TRBJ1-1; D unresolved. Germline V CDR1 and CDR2: SEHNR, FQNEAQ (reference sequence). This CDR3 spans 13 amino acids. DNA for the CDR3: TGTTCCAGCAGCTTAACACTGAACACTGAAGCTTTCTTT. Protein product: CSSSLTLNTEAFF.

The chain couples TRBV28 to TRBJ1-3; 7 positions agree with TRBD1. V shed 6 bases and J 8 bases; nucleotides not matched to a gene: 13. The CDR3 spans 15 residues. Germline V lookup: CDR1 MDHEN, CDR2 SYDVKM. In nucleotides, the CDR3 is TGTGCCAGCAGCTCACGAGGGGGCTGGGGGTACACCATATATTTT. It is translated as CASSSRGGWGYTIYF.

Written as DNA, the CDR3 is TGTGCCAGCAGCCAAGGGGCCCGTAATGAAAAACTGTTTTTT. Its translation: CASSQGARNEKLFF. V is TRBV4-2 and J is TRBJ1-4; D not resolved. V was trimmed by 1 base and J by 4 bases, leaving 7 bases between them. The CDR3 runs to 14 residues. The germline CDR1 and CDR2 sequences are LGHNA and YNFKEQ.

This clone showed up just a few times. V and J are TRBV5-1 and TRBJ2-6; 10 nucleotides match TRBD1. The CDR3 spans 16 residues. J was trimmed by 4 bases and V by 4 bases; bases with no gene match: 5. Germline V gives CDR1 SGHRS, CDR2 YFSETQ. The CDR3 DNA follows: TGCGCCAGCAGCAAAGGGACAGGGGCCGGGGCCAACGTCCTGACTTTC. Its protein product is CASSKGTGAGANVLTF.

The rearrangement links TRBV7-9 to TRBJ1-1; 11 bases align to TRBD1. Germline values: CDR1 SEHNR, CDR2 FQNEAQ (reference sequence). The length of the CDR3 is 14 residues. After removal of 5 bases from V and 4 bases from J, the junction contained 3 bases not matched to a gene. The CDR3 DNA reads as TGTGCCAGCAGCCAGGGGACAGGGGGCACTGAAGCTTTCTTT. This sequence encodes CASSQGTGGTEAFF. Looking up the rest from reference TRBV7-9 and TRBJ1-1 gives the full variable domain: DTGVSQNPRHKITKRGQNVTFRCDPISEHNRLYWYRQTLGQGPEFLTYFQNEAQLEKSRLLSDRFSAERPKGSFSTLEIQRTEQGDSAMYLCASSQGTGGTEAFFGQGTRLTVV.

This clone appeared a single time. The chain has TRBV18 and TRBJ1-1; unclear D gene. There are 13 residues in the CDR3. Trimming shortened V by 6 bases and J by 1 base, and 9 bases separated the two germline ends. Germline CDR1 KGHSH, CDR2 LQKENI. The CDR3 reads CASSLETNTEAFF. In nucleotides, the CDR3 is TGTGCCAGCTCCCTGGAGACGAACACTGAAGCTTTCTTT.

Only one count was recorded for this clone. The chain joins TRBV6-5 to TRBJ1-5, with 10 bases identical to TRBD1. V shed 5 bases and J 6 bases; nucleotides not matched to a gene: 1. The CDR3 runs 13 residues. Germline V gene data show CDR1 as MNHEY and CDR2 as SVGAGI. Here the CDR3 reads CASSRQGAQPQHF. The CDR3 nucleotides are TGTGCCAGCAGTAGACAGGGGGCTCAGCCCCAGCATTTT.

This chain uses TRBV20-1 with TRBJ1-2; D is ambiguous. Germline V CDR1 and CDR2: DFQATT, SNEGSKA (reference sequence). Trimming took 6 bases from V and 5 from J, leaving 10 bases between them. CDR3 length equals 11 residues. This chain's CDR3 is CSAGLGYGYTF. The CDR3 nucleotides read TGCAGTGCCGGCCTCGGGTATGGCTACACCTTC.

The CDR3 bases are TGTGCCAGCAGTGAAAATGGCAGGGAAAGAGCTGAAGCTTTCTTT. This translates into CASSENGRERAEAFF. The chain employs TRBV25-1 and TRBJ1-1, with a tentative D call TRBD1 (5 bases). Trimming shortened V by 2 bases and J by 6 bases, and 16 bases separated the two germline ends. The V gene's germline CDR1 is MGHDK and CDR2 SYGVNS. The CDR3 is 15 amino acids. The complete variable domain, with remaining parts taken from reference TRBV25-1 and TRBJ1-1, reads EADIYQTPRYLVIGTGKKITLECSQTMGHDKMYWYQQDPGMELHLIHYSYGVNSTEKGDLSSESTVSRIRTEHFPLTLESARPSHTSQYLCASSENGRERAEAFFGQGTRLTVV.

This chain uses TRBV27 with TRBJ2-2, with TRBD1 identical over 8 bases. Germline CDR1 and CDR2: MNHEY and SMNVEV (reference sequence). CDR3 length: 19 amino acids. V dropped 3 bases and J dropped 7; count of bases not matched to a gene: 19. This chain's CDR3 is CASSFRLTGTGFVYGELFF. CDR3 in DNA: TGTGCCAGCAGTTTCAGATTAACCGGGACAGGTTTTGTCTACGGGGAGCTGTTTTTT.

A few counts support this clone. The V and J genes are TRBV30 and TRBJ2-6; D is unresolved. The CDR3 is 12 residues long. CDR1 is GTSNPN and CDR2 is SVGIG in the germline V gene (reference sequence). Between the trimmed V and J ends, which lost 4 bases and 4 bases, there was a span of 5 bases. CDR3 protein: CAWTSGANVLTF. The CDR3 nucleotides are TGTGCCTGGACTTCGGGGGCCAACGTCCTGACTTTC.

The genes are TRBV21-1 and TRBJ2-1; the DNA was not used to check the table's D call, TRBD2. TRBV21-1 is listed as a pseudogene. CDR3 size: 21 residues. The CDR3 here is CASSKEAELHSVLSTYNEQFF. The CDR3 DNA reads as TGTGCCAGCAGCAAAGAGGCGGAGCTACACTCGGTGCTTTCAACCTACAATGAGCAGTTCTTC.

This chain uses TRBV7-2 with TRBJ2-5, with TRBD1 matching 7 bases. The V gene's germline CDR1 is SGHTA and CDR2 FQGNSA. The ends lost 3 bases at V and 4 bases at J; junction bases unmatched: 8. CDR3 length: 15 amino acids. In nucleotides, the CDR3 is TGTGCCAGCAGCTTGGGGACAGTACAGGGAGAGACCCAGTACTTC. It yields the protein CASSLGTVQGETQYF.

The rearrangement links TRBV5-1 to TRBJ2-3; D is perhaps TRBD2 (6 bases). This CDR3 region has 15 residues. Trimming removed 0 bases from V and 1 base from J, with 9 bases in between. Per germline, CDR1 SGHRS and CDR2 YFSETQ. The CDR3 coding sequence is TGCGCCAGCAGCTTGGTGGGACTGGGCACAGATACGCAGTATTTT. This codes for CASSLVGLGTDTQYF.

The V and J genes are TRBV7-8 and TRBJ2-2; possible D gene TRBD2, 7 bases. Germline values: CDR1 SGHVS, CDR2 FQNEAQ. The CDR3 length is 16 residues. V was shortened by 4 bases and J by 5 bases, with 17 bases between the two germline ends. The CDR3 region is CASSSNGGGSTGELFF. The CDR3 DNA reads as TGTGCCAGCAGCTCAAATGGGGGCGGGAGTACCGGGGAGCTGTTTTTT.

This rearrangement joins TRBV18 to TRBJ2-7; D gene uncertain. Trimming removed 3 bases at V and 3 bases at J, with 9 bases between. Germline V gene sequence: CDR1 KGHSH, CDR2 LQKENI. The CDR3 spans 13 residues. DNA of the CDR3: TGTGCCAGCTCACCGAGTGATTTCTACGAGCAGTACTTC. Translating gives CASSPSDFYEQYF.

The chain joins TRBV11-3 to TRBJ2-7; a weak D match, TRBD2 (5 bases). There are 12 residues in the CDR3. The V end was cut by 4 bases, the J end by 6 bases, with 10 bases between. CDR1 and CDR2 (germline): SGHNT, YENEEA. CDR3 nucleotide sequence: TGTGCCAGCAGCTCCGTCAGCGGCGAGCAGTACTTC. Translating it yields CASSSVSGEQYF.

The chain combines TRBV28 with TRBJ2-7; weak D call: TRBD2 (7 bases). Germline V gives CDR1 MDHEN, CDR2 SYDVKM. The CDR3 is made up of 16 amino acids. The V end was cut by 5 bases, the J end by 7 bases, with 24 bases between. CDR3 DNA sequence: TGTGCCAGCAGTCGCCCTCTTTCGGGGGGCCTAGGTGAGCAGTACTTC. Translation gives CASSRPLSGGLGEQYF.

The rearrangement joins TRBV7-2 to TRBJ1-2; 8 bases are shared with TRBD1. Losses at the gene ends were 1 base for V and 4 bases for J; bases not matched to a gene: 8. Germline lookup yields CDR1 SGHTA and CDR2 FQGNSA. The CDR3 consists of 16 residues. The CDR3 coding sequence is TGTGCCAGCAGCTTAGGGGGGGGACAGGCGGTCTATGGCTACACCTTC. This codes for CASSLGGGQAVYGYTF.

This clone appeared a few times. This rearrangement joins TRBV27 to TRBJ2-7, with D tentatively TRBD1 (6 bases). The CDR3 is 13 residues long. The V gene's germline CDR1 is MNHEY and CDR2 SMNVEV (reference sequence). The V and J ends lost 5 bases and 1 base respectively, with 9 bases between them. CDR3 loop: CASSPGQSYEQYF. CDR3 nucleotide sequence: TGTGCCAGCAGTCCCGGACAGTCCTACGAGCAGTACTTC.

Only a few counts were recorded for this clone. The chain carries TRBV9 and TRBJ1-2; D is unclear. Germline assignment: CDR1 SGDLS and CDR2 YYNGEE. CDR3 length: 14 amino acids. Deletions cut 0 bases from V and 8 bases from J, with 14 bases between. The CDR3 DNA is TGTGCCAGCAGCGTAGGTCCAGACTATATCGGCTACACCTTC. This codes for CASSVGPDYIGYTF.

The chain carries TRBV5-1 and TRBJ2-4, with 8 bases identical to TRBD2. Trimming at V came to 1 base and at J to 0 bases, leaving 3 bases not matched to a gene. The CDR3 is 16 residues long. CDR1 is SGHRS and CDR2 is YFSETQ in the germline V gene. In nucleotides, the CDR3 is TGCGCCAGCAGCTTGTTTACTAGCGGAGCCAAAAACATTCAGTACTTC. It is translated as CASSLFTSGAKNIQYF.

This chain links TRBV5-4 with TRBJ2-7; no clear D. CDR1 is SGHNT, CDR2 YYREEE, per germline (reference sequence). The germline V and J ends were trimmed by 2 bases and 2 bases, with 14 bases remaining between them. The CDR3 sequence is 15 residues long. The CDR3 region is CASSFWAVETYEQYF. The CDR3 DNA reads TGTGCCAGCAGCTTCTGGGCCGTAGAAACCTACGAGCAGTACTTC.

The chain recombines TRBV11-2 with TRBJ2-2, with D possibly being TRBD1 (6 bases). Trimming stripped 5 bases from V and 0 bases from J, with 13 bases between. The CDR3 runs 16 residues. Germline V gives CDR1 SGHAT, CDR2 FQNNGV. CDR3 nucleotide sequence: TGTGCCAGCAGCCCCCGGACAGATGCGAACACCGGGGAGCTGTTTTTT. Translated, it gives CASSPRTDANTGELFF. The full variable domain, rest sourced from reference TRBV11-2 and TRBJ2-2, is EAGVAQSPRYKIIEKRQSVAFWCNPISGHATLYWYQQILGQGPKLLIQFQNNGVVDDSQLPKDRFSAERLKGVDSTLKIQPAKLEDSAVYLCASSPRTDANTGELFFGEGSRLTVL.

The chain employs TRBV2 and TRBJ1-1; unclear D gene. Germline V gene lookup returns CDR1 SNHLY and CDR2 FYNNEI. V was shortened by 7 bases and J by 5 bases, with 5 bases between the two germline ends. The CDR3 consists of 10 residues. CDR3 in amino acids: CASTRTEAFF. CDR3 DNA sequence: TGTGCCAGCACTAGGACTGAAGCTTTCTTT.

This chain links TRBV28 with TRBJ2-7; weak D call: TRBD1 (6 bases). The CDR3 is 16 residues long. V lost 7 bases to trimming and J lost 2 bases, with 21 bases between them. From germline, CDR1 is MDHEN and CDR2 SYDVKM. The CDR3 here is CASTLFGSGDPYEQYF. The CDR3 DNA follows: TGTGCCAGCACCCTCTTCGGGTCAGGGGACCCCTACGAGCAGTACTTC.

This clone showed up just once. The gene calls are TRBV4-2 and TRBJ2-5; 8 positions agree with TRBD2. The CDR3 has 15 amino acids. Germline CDR1 LGHNA, CDR2 YNFKEQ. V lost 0 bases to trimming and J lost 11 bases; unmatched junction nucleotides: 11. The CDR3 here is CASSQDLSGGREQYF. CDR3 bases: TGTGCCAGCAGCCAAGATCTATCGGGGGGGCGGGAGCAGTACTTC.